These T cell receptor beta chains were read from a single sample in a study of T cells expressing NK-cell markers. TCRdb processed the 5' RACE reads again and assigns one entry to each CDR3 protein, with no DNA. The specimen's table records around 470,000 distinct CDR3 sequences. Sequenced sample: blood T cells: a sorted CD56 or NKG2C T cell subset, CD4+ or CD8+ T cells, or bulk PBMC T cells (not recorded which). The receptors were sampled from a woman in her fifties or sixties in good health. Both conserved end residues are part of each CDR3.

j_call,v_call,cdr3_aa
TRBJ2-7,TRBV2,CASSNDREGRYF
TRBJ2-7,TRBV7-2,CASSQAGGPYEQYF
TRBJ1-1,TRBV7-9,CASEASTLAEAFF
TRBJ2-4,TRBV20-1,CSAFPDTLAKNIQYF
TRBJ1-1,TRBV7-2,CASSLPGRRNTEAFF
TRBJ1-2,TRBV11-1,CASSRTGPDYGYTF
TRBJ1-2,TRBV6-6,CASNPTGAHGYTF
TRBJ2-7,TRBV14,CASSQVPSSAYEQYF
TRBJ1-4,TRBV7-2,CASSPLAGQTNEKLFF
TRBJ2-3,TRBV13,CASSAGDRGGGTDTQYF
TRBJ2-5,TRBV7-8,CASSSLAGDTRETQYF
TRBJ2-7,TRBV12-3/TRBV12-4,CASSLHRDSKQYF
TRBJ2-3,TRBV11-3,CASSFRGSPDTQYF
TRBJ2-5,TRBV4-1,CASSQGGRGRETQYF
TRBJ1-5,TRBV3-1,CASSRDPSGNQPQHF
TRBJ1-1,TRBV30,CARGLGAEAFF
TRBJ2-5,TRBV5-1,CASSLPTTGSQETQYF
TRBJ2-4,TRBV9,CASSPGGVMDIQYF
TRBJ1-1,TRBV4-1,CASSQGLGVRTEAFF
TRBJ2-2,TRBV2,CASRKLAGGPNTGELFF
TRBJ2-7,TRBV27,CASRPSGSSYEQYF
TRBJ2-1,TRBV24-1,CATSDPKGERADEQFF
TRBJ2-2,TRBV20-1,CSARARHGLGTGELFF
TRBJ2-2,TRBV12-3/TRBV12-4,CASSSGLAGGKNTGELFF
TRBJ2-3,TRBV29-1,CSVDREATDTQYF
TRBJ2-3,TRBV20-1,CSAGEGRGRDTQYF
TRBJ2-1,TRBV7-8,CASSLGLGQGEFSLFF
TRBJ1-1,TRBV29-1,CSGNRGHTEAFF
TRBJ1-6,TRBV10-2,CASSVGEGYNSPLHF
TRBJ1-1,TRBV6-1,CASSAMTVPTEAFF
TRBJ2-1,TRBV28,CASSRTGTSYNEQFF
TRBJ1-3,TRBV11-2,CASSLDFGRTIYF
TRBJ2-2,TRBV4-1,CASSQDLFGGQYVAGELFF
TRBJ1-2,TRBV29-1,CSVGQNNYGYTF
TRBJ2-1,TRBV19,CASSPRTSGSISNEQFF
TRBJ2-7,TRBV29-1,CSVQEGGPLRNEQYF
TRBJ1-1,TRBV27,CASSPGMNTEAFF
TRBJ2-3,TRBV29-1,CSVEPLAGFNTDTQYF
TRBJ2-6,TRBV11-2,CASSGRDGDSGANVLTF
TRBJ2-1,TRBV20-1,CSARDPWGRAAGGYNEQFF
TRBJ1-1,TRBV12-3/TRBV12-4,CASTLGGFEAFF
TRBJ1-2,TRBV6-4,CASSEAGGGYTF
TRBJ2-2,TRBV12-3/TRBV12-4,CASSSLRGQGGRSGELFF
TRBJ2-5,TRBV5-5,CASSLARTGGETQYF
TRBJ1-2,TRBV5-1,CASSLEGQGRNYGYTF
TRBJ2-5,TRBV19,CATSVSRRLQETQYF
TRBJ2-1,TRBV25-1,CASSEYGGTSAYNEQFF
TRBJ1-2,TRBV11-2,CASSLGAGGPNYGYTF
TRBJ1-5,TRBV2,CASSELRVSNQPQHF
TRBJ1-1,TRBV29-1,CSVEGLPNTEAFF
TRBJ2-5,TRBV6-6,CASSSRVGQETQYF
TRBJ1-2,TRBV24-1,CATSDLSRGGYTF
TRBJ2-1,TRBV12-3/TRBV12-4,CASTSRAGVTEQFF